These T cell receptor beta chains were read from a single sample in a study of blood T cell repertoires in COVID-19. Libraries were prepared by immunoSEQ multiplex PCR; TCRdb keeps only in-frame clonotypes and omits some of them. The table has about 220,000 clones, approximately 92% seen once. Sequenced material: PBMCs or T cells enriched from blood (not recorded which). The receptors stem from a young woman in a cohort exposed to, infected with or recovered from COVID-19 (not recorded which). CDR3s include the opening cysteine and the closing phenylalanine or tryptophan. The order of the fields is D gene, V gene, clone size, J gene, CDR3 DNA, CDR3 protein. The D gene is left open where the match is weak. Clone size, where shown, is once, few, many, or a class for clones that have expanded.

d_gene: TRBD1; v_gene: TRBV28; abundance: NA; j_gene: TRBJ1-2; CDR3nt: TGTGCCAGCAGTTTAACCGGTTGGGACAGCGGCTACACCTTC; CDR3aa: CASSLTGWDSGYTF
d_gene: NA; v_gene: TRBV19; abundance: NA; j_gene: TRBJ2-3; CDR3nt: TGTGCCAGTAGTATAGATACGTCCCCGGGAGATACGCAGTATTTT; CDR3aa: CASSIDTSPGDTQYF
d_gene: TRBD1; v_gene: TRBV5-5; abundance: NA; j_gene: TRBJ2-5; CDR3nt: TGTGCCAGCAGCTTGTCCCCAGGGGGCGGAGAGACCCAGTACTTC; CDR3aa: CASSLSPGGGETQYF
d_gene: TRBD1; v_gene: TRBV19; abundance: NA; j_gene: TRBJ2-5; CDR3nt: TGTGCCAGTAGTACCGGGACAGGCGGACTGGAGACCCAGTACTTC; CDR3aa: CASSTGTGGLETQYF
d_gene: NA; v_gene: TRBV5-1; abundance: NA; j_gene: TRBJ1-4; CDR3nt: TGCGCCAGCAGCCAACTGCGGGCGACTAATGAAAAACTGTTTTTT; CDR3aa: CASSQLRATNEKLFF
d_gene: TRBD1; v_gene: TRBV18; abundance: NA; j_gene: TRBJ1-3; CDR3nt: TGTGCCAGCTCACCGGACCGGGACAGGTCTGGAAACACCATATATTTT; CDR3aa: CASSPDRDRSGNTIYF
d_gene: NA; v_gene: TRBV5-1; abundance: NA; j_gene: TRBJ1-1; CDR3nt: TGCGCCAGCAGCCCCAGAATCCAGACGGGAGGCACTGAAGCTTTCTTT; CDR3aa: CASSPRIQTGGTEAFF
d_gene: NA; v_gene: TRBV19; abundance: NA; j_gene: TRBJ1-1; CDR3nt: TGTGCCAGTATCCGATACGCGATGAACACTGAAGCTTTCTTT; CDR3aa: CASIRYAMNTEAFF
d_gene: NA; v_gene: TRBV21-1; abundance: NA; j_gene: TRBJ2-3; CDR3nt: TGTGCCAGCAGCAAAGCTATGTACCAAGGGGTAGATTCAGATACGCAGTATTTT; CDR3aa: CASSKAMYQGVDSDTQYF
d_gene: TRBD2; v_gene: TRBV27; abundance: NA; j_gene: TRBJ2-1; CDR3nt: TGTGCCAGCAGTCCCCAAAAAGCGGGAGACAATGAGCAGTTCTTC; CDR3aa: CASSPQKAGDNEQFF
d_gene: NA; v_gene: TRBV5-6; abundance: NA; j_gene: TRBJ1-2; CDR3nt: TGTGCCAGCAGCTTCTGGGCAGGTGACTATGGCTACACCTTC; CDR3aa: CASSFWAGDYGYTF
d_gene: TRBD1; v_gene: TRBV19; abundance: few; j_gene: TRBJ1-1; CDR3nt: TGTGCCAGTAGTACAACGGAGACAGGGGGCCCTGAAGCTTTCTTT; CDR3aa: CASSTTETGGPEAFF
d_gene: NA; v_gene: TRBV28; abundance: NA; j_gene: TRBJ1-1; CDR3nt: TGTGCCAGCAGTTACACCTCTTACGGTACAGGGAACACTGAAGCTTTCTTT; CDR3aa: CASSYTSYGTGNTEAFF
d_gene: TRBD1; v_gene: TRBV11-2; abundance: NA; j_gene: TRBJ1-2; CDR3nt: TGTGCCAGCAGCTCAGGGGGCGCATACTATGGCTACACCTTC; CDR3aa: CASSSGGAYYGYTF
d_gene: NA; v_gene: TRBV6-5; abundance: NA; j_gene: TRBJ2-4; CDR3nt: TGTGCCAGCATCCCAAGCGGTCAAAACATTCAGTACTTC; CDR3aa: CASIPSGQNIQYF
d_gene: NA; v_gene: TRBV6-5; abundance: few; j_gene: TRBJ1-2; CDR3nt: TGTGCCAGCAGTACGGGACAACATTATGGCTACACCTTC; CDR3aa: CASSTGQHYGYTF
d_gene: NA; v_gene: TRBV28; abundance: NA; j_gene: TRBJ1-1; CDR3nt: TGTGCCAGCAGTGGAACAGGAGAGCTCACTGAAGCTTTCTTT; CDR3aa: CASSGTGELTEAFF
d_gene: NA; v_gene: TRBV6-5; abundance: once; j_gene: TRBJ1-1; CDR3nt: TGTGCCAGCAGGTCTTACTATGAAGCTTTCTTT; CDR3aa: CASRSYYEAFF
d_gene: TRBD2; v_gene: TRBV4-1; abundance: NA; j_gene: TRBJ2-1; CDR3nt: TGCGCCGGTAGCGGGGGAAGCAATGAGCAGTTCTTC; CDR3aa: CAGSGGSNEQFF
d_gene: TRBD2; v_gene: TRBV5-1; abundance: NA; j_gene: TRBJ2-5; CDR3nt: TGCGCCAGCAGCCAGGAAACTAGCGGGCTAGGGGAGACCCAGTACTTC; CDR3aa: CASSQETSGLGETQYF
d_gene: NA; v_gene: TRBV5-4; abundance: NA; j_gene: TRBJ1-1; CDR3nt: TGTGCCAGCCGTACGGTCATGAACACTGAAGCTTTCTTT; CDR3aa: CASRTVMNTEAFF
d_gene: NA; v_gene: TRBV25-1; abundance: NA; j_gene: TRBJ2-3; CDR3nt: TGTGCCAGCAGTGATACCGGGACAGATACGCAGTATTTT; CDR3aa: CASSDTGTDTQYF
d_gene: TRBD1; v_gene: TRBV15; abundance: NA; j_gene: TRBJ1-4; CDR3nt: TGTGCCTCAAGGACAGGGAGAGACGAAAAACTGTTTTTT; CDR3aa: CASRTGRDEKLFF
d_gene: NA; v_gene: TRBV6-5; abundance: NA; j_gene: TRBJ2-3; CDR3nt: TGTGCCAGCAGTTACATCTTTAGCACAGATACGCAGTATTTT; CDR3aa: CASSYIFSTDTQYF
d_gene: TRBD1; v_gene: TRBV10-1; abundance: once; j_gene: TRBJ1-1; CDR3nt: TGCGCCACCCGACAGGGCCTGAACACTGAAGCTTTCTTT; CDR3aa: CATRQGLNTEAFF
d_gene: NA; v_gene: TRBV3-1/TRBV3-2; abundance: NA; j_gene: TRBJ1-4; CDR3nt: TGTGCCAGCAGCCAGGGTCCAGGGTGGAATGAAAAACTGTTTTTT; CDR3aa: CASSQGPGWNEKLFF
d_gene: TRBD1; v_gene: TRBV7-9; abundance: NA; j_gene: TRBJ1-1; CDR3nt: TGTGCCAGCAGCTTGACCGAGACAGGGGGAACTGAAGCTTTCTTT; CDR3aa: CASSLTETGGTEAFF
d_gene: TRBD1; v_gene: TRBV3-1/TRBV3-2; abundance: NA; j_gene: TRBJ1-4; CDR3nt: TGTGCCAGCAGCCATAACACAGGGGTAACTAATGAAAAACTGTTTTTT; CDR3aa: CASSHNTGVTNEKLFF
d_gene: TRBD2; v_gene: TRBV6-5; abundance: NA; j_gene: TRBJ2-7; CDR3nt: TGTGCCAGCAGGGGGGCGGGAGGGATCTCCGAGCAGTACTTC; CDR3aa: CASRGAGGISEQYF
d_gene: NA; v_gene: TRBV5-4; abundance: NA; j_gene: TRBJ2-7; CDR3nt: TGTGCCAGCAGCCCGGGGGGCAGGGGAAGGTTCTACGAGCAGTACTTC; CDR3aa: CASSPGGRGRFYEQYF
d_gene: NA; v_gene: TRBV2; abundance: NA; j_gene: TRBJ2-7; CDR3nt: TGTGCCAGCAGAGACCATCAGGGTTCGGACGAGCAGTACTTC; CDR3aa: CASRDHQGSDEQYF
d_gene: NA; v_gene: TRBV5-8; abundance: few; j_gene: TRBJ1-5; CDR3nt: TGTGCCAGCAGCTTGAATCAGTTGATTATGTATTATAGCAATCAGCCCCAGCATTTT; CDR3aa: CASSLNQLIMYYSNQPQHF
d_gene: TRBD2; v_gene: TRBV19; abundance: NA; j_gene: TRBJ2-5; CDR3nt: TGTGCCAGTCCTCGGTCTAGCGGGCTATCGAGAGAGACCCAGTACTTC; CDR3aa: CASPRSSGLSRETQYF
d_gene: TRBD1; v_gene: TRBV5-1; abundance: NA; j_gene: TRBJ2-5; CDR3nt: TGCGCCAGCAGCTTCCACCGGGACAGAGTTTACAAGACCCAGTACTTC; CDR3aa: CASSFHRDRVYKTQYF
d_gene: TRBD1; v_gene: TRBV7-9; abundance: NA; j_gene: TRBJ1-2; CDR3nt: TGTGCCAGCAGCCCTGGGGACAGGGTTTACTATGGCTACACCTTC; CDR3aa: CASSPGDRVYYGYTF
d_gene: TRBD2; v_gene: TRBV7-9; abundance: NA; j_gene: TRBJ2-5; CDR3nt: TGTGCCAGCAGCTATTTTTTAGCGGGGACGGCGGAGACCCAGTACTTC; CDR3aa: CASSYFLAGTAETQYF
d_gene: TRBD1; v_gene: TRBV2; abundance: NA; j_gene: TRBJ2-3; CDR3nt: TGTGCCAGCATTCGACAGGGAGCAGATACGCAGTATTTT; CDR3aa: CASIRQGADTQYF
d_gene: NA; v_gene: TRBV19; abundance: few; j_gene: TRBJ2-7; CDR3nt: TGTGCCAGTAGTCTCGCCGTTGGCGAGGGCCGGTACGAGCAGTACTTC; CDR3aa: CASSLAVGEGRYEQYF
d_gene: NA; v_gene: TRBV29-1; abundance: NA; j_gene: TRBJ1-4; CDR3nt: TGCAGCGCCGGGGAGGGGTTTAATGAAAAACTGTTTTTT; CDR3aa: CSAGEGFNEKLFF
d_gene: TRBD1; v_gene: TRBV11-2; abundance: once; j_gene: TRBJ1-2; CDR3nt: TGTGCCAGCAGCTTTTCGACAGGGGGCTTCGGCTACACCTTC; CDR3aa: CASSFSTGGFGYTF
d_gene: TRBD1; v_gene: TRBV19; abundance: NA; j_gene: TRBJ1-5; CDR3nt: TGTGCCAGTAGTAAACTTGGACAGGGCGTCAGCCAGCCCCAGCATTTT; CDR3aa: CASSKLGQGVSQPQHF
d_gene: TRBD1; v_gene: TRBV19; abundance: NA; j_gene: TRBJ1-5; CDR3nt: TGTGCCAGTACGGACAGGGCCCTTAGCAATCAGCCCCAGCATTTT; CDR3aa: CASTDRALSNQPQHF
d_gene: TRBD2; v_gene: TRBV19; abundance: once; j_gene: TRBJ2-3; CDR3nt: TGTGCCAGTAGTATGGGGACTAGCGAGGGAACAGATACGCAGTATTTT; CDR3aa: CASSMGTSEGTDTQYF
d_gene: NA; v_gene: TRBV3-1/TRBV3-2; abundance: NA; j_gene: TRBJ2-7; CDR3nt: TGTGCCAGCAGCCAAGGGGCAGGGACTTTTTACGAGCAGTACTTC; CDR3aa: CASSQGAGTFYEQYF
d_gene: NA; v_gene: TRBV2; abundance: NA; j_gene: TRBJ1-2; CDR3nt: TGTGCCAGCAGCCGGACAGAGGGTGGCTACACCTTC; CDR3aa: CASSRTEGGYTF
d_gene: NA; v_gene: TRBV7-3; abundance: NA; j_gene: TRBJ2-1; CDR3nt: TGTGCCAGCAGCTTAAACATTAACTACAATGAGCAGTTCTTC; CDR3aa: CASSLNINYNEQFF
d_gene: TRBD1; v_gene: TRBV28; abundance: NA; j_gene: TRBJ1-1; CDR3nt: TGTGCCAGCAGTCCACATCCGGGACAGGGGAAACAAGCTTTCTTT; CDR3aa: CASSPHPGQGKQAFF
d_gene: NA; v_gene: TRBV5-4; abundance: NA; j_gene: TRBJ2-7; CDR3nt: TGTGCCAGCAGCCTTGGCAAGATGCAGGGCGAGCAGTACTTC; CDR3aa: CASSLGKMQGEQYF
d_gene: TRBD1; v_gene: TRBV11-2; abundance: NA; j_gene: TRBJ2-3; CDR3nt: TGTGCCAGCAGCCGGACAGGGGTGGGAAACACAGATACGCAGTATTTT; CDR3aa: CASSRTGVGNTDTQYF
d_gene: NA; v_gene: TRBV18; abundance: NA; j_gene: TRBJ1-1; CDR3nt: TGTGCCAGCTCACTCGTCAGACTAAACACTGAAGCTTTCTTT; CDR3aa: CASSLVRLNTEAFF
d_gene: TRBD1; v_gene: TRBV6-2/TRBV6-3; abundance: NA; j_gene: TRBJ1-2; CDR3nt: TGTGCCAGCAGTTACACAGGACAGGGGAACTATGGCTACACCTTC; CDR3aa: CASSYTGQGNYGYTF
d_gene: TRBD1; v_gene: TRBV5-1; abundance: NA; j_gene: TRBJ1-2; CDR3nt: TGCGCCAGCAGCCTAACTGGGACAGGGCAGTTGGGAGGTGGCTACACCTTC; CDR3aa: CASSLTGTGQLGGGYTF
d_gene: NA; v_gene: TRBV5-6; abundance: NA; j_gene: TRBJ1-2; CDR3nt: TGTGCCAGCAGCGTCGGGAATAACTATGGCTACACCTTC; CDR3aa: CASSVGNNYGYTF
d_gene: NA; v_gene: TRBV5-5; abundance: NA; j_gene: TRBJ2-7; CDR3nt: TGTGCCAGCAGTCAGGGGTTATATCGCGAGCAGTACTTC; CDR3aa: CASSQGLYREQYF
d_gene: TRBD1; v_gene: TRBV15; abundance: NA; j_gene: TRBJ1-6; CDR3nt: TGTGCCACCAGCCCAGGACAGGGGAATTCACCCCTCCACTTT; CDR3aa: CATSPGQGNSPLHF
d_gene: NA; v_gene: TRBV21-1; abundance: NA; j_gene: TRBJ1-5; CDR3nt: TGTGCCAGCAGCACAAAAAACGGACAGGGAAGCAATCAGCCCCAGCATTTT; CDR3aa: CASSTKNGQGSNQPQHF
d_gene: NA; v_gene: TRBV7-9; abundance: NA; j_gene: TRBJ2-1; CDR3nt: TGTGCCAGCAGCTTAGGTGTAGGAGGGACCTACAATGAGCAGTTCTTC; CDR3aa: CASSLGVGGTYNEQFF
d_gene: TRBD2; v_gene: TRBV10-1; abundance: NA; j_gene: TRBJ2-5; CDR3nt: TGCGCCAGCAGTGAAGGTGCTAGCGGTCAAGAGACCCAGTACTTC; CDR3aa: CASSEGASGQETQYF
d_gene: TRBD1; v_gene: TRBV28; abundance: NA; j_gene: TRBJ1-2; CDR3nt: TGTGCCAGCACACCTAACAGGGGGCGCACGGGATATGGCTACACCTTC; CDR3aa: CASTPNRGRTGYGYTF
d_gene: NA; v_gene: TRBV13; abundance: NA; j_gene: TRBJ2-2; CDR3nt: TGTGCCACCCGAAGGGACATCACCGGGGAGCTGTTTTTT; CDR3aa: CATRRDITGELFF